Listed below are T cell receptor beta chains from one sample, sequenced in a study of T-cell reconstitution after alpha-beta-depleted transplantation in children. MiXCR, run by TCRdb on the PCR reads, gives a single entry per CDR3 protein. The data contain approximately 420,000 distinct CDR3 sequences, 9.5% to 13% of them singletons. The source material was PBMCs from the stem cell graft donor, sampled from the stem cell graft. The receptors stem from a human donor who donated a stem cell graft to a child with acute myeloid leukemia. Each CDR3 is given with its conserved first and last residue. The D gene is left open where the match is weak. A row's size may be missing; if present it is once, few, many or a size class.

>.|TRBV29-1|.|TRBJ2-2
CSVVVLGNTGELFF
TGCAGCGTTGTCGTTTTGGGGAACACCGGGGAGCTGTTTTTT
>.|TRBV7-2|.|TRBJ2-6
CASSGRTASVRANVLTF
TGTGCCAGCAGCGGAAGGACGGCCTCGGTTAGGGCCAACGTCCTGACTTTC
>.|TRBV24-1|TRBD2|TRBJ2-3
CATSDQTSGDTQYF
TGTGCCACCAGTGACCAGACTAGCGGAGATACGCAGTATTTT
>many|TRBV12-3/TRBV12-4|TRBD2|TRBJ2-1
CASRLAGANEQFF
TGTGCCAGCAGACTAGCGGGAGCAAATGAGCAGTTCTTC
>many|TRBV12-3/TRBV12-4|.|TRBJ1-3
CASSLVGDGNTIYF
TGTGCCAGCAGTTTAGTCGGAGATGGAAACACCATATATTTT
>many|TRBV4-3|.|TRBJ2-1
CASSQYSGTAYNEQFF
TGCGCCAGCAGCCAATATAGCGGGACAGCCTACAATGAGCAGTTCTTC
>.|TRBV20-1|TRBD2|TRBJ2-1
CSAAGLAGAKEQFF
TGCAGTGCCGCGGGACTAGCGGGAGCTAAAGAGCAGTTCTTC
>.|TRBV20-1|.|TRBJ2-4
CSARERFQGFLNIQYF
TGCAGTGCTAGAGAGAGGTTCCAGGGTTTTCTGAACATTCAGTACTTC
>few|TRBV12-3/TRBV12-4|.|TRBJ1-4
CASRPSGFTNEKLFF
TGTGCCAGCAGACCGTCTGGGTTCACTAATGAAAAACTGTTTTTT
>.|TRBV2|TRBD1|TRBJ2-4
CASRGRQGPTQNIQYF
TGTGCCAGCAGGGGAAGACAGGGACCGACCCAAAACATTCAGTACTTC
>many|TRBV20-1|TRBD1|TRBJ1-1
CSARGQTGETEAFF
TGCAGTGCTAGAGGCCAGACAGGGGAAACTGAAGCTTTCTTT
>.|TRBV12-3/TRBV12-4|.|TRBJ2-1
CASSLRPRDEQFF
TGTGCCAGCAGTCTCCGTCCCCGGGATGAGCAGTTCTTC
>few|TRBV6-6|.|TRBJ1-1
CASSYSRAPMNTEAFF
TGTGCCAGCAGTTACTCGAGGGCGCCCATGAACACTGAAGCTTTCTTT
>few|TRBV6-4|.|TRBJ1-1
CASSGTGRIAEAFF
TGTGCCAGCAGTGGAACAGGGAGGATCGCTGAAGCTTTCTTT
>.|TRBV7-2|.|TRBJ2-3
CASSLDSYTQYF
TGTGCCAGCAGCCTCGACTCTTACACGCAGTATTTT
>.|TRBV20-1|.|TRBJ2-3
CSAALGQGDTQYF
TGCAGTGCTGCCCTCGGGCAGGGAGATACGCAGTATTTT
>.|TRBV7-2|TRBD1|TRBJ2-2
CASSGQGAGTGELFF
TGTGCCAGCAGTGGACAGGGGGCAGGCACCGGGGAGCTGTTTTTT
>.|TRBV6-5|.|TRBJ2-3
CASSYQTGTGTDTQYF
TGTGCCAGCAGTTATCAAACAGGAACGGGGACAGATACGCAGTATTTT
>.|TRBV7-9|TRBD1|TRBJ2-7
CASGEGQGPYEQYF
TGTGCCAGCGGGGAGGGACAGGGACCCTACGAGCAGTACTTC
>.|TRBV29-1|.|TRBJ1-2
CSVEDDFNYGYTF
TGCAGCGTTGAAGACGACTTCAACTATGGCTACACCTTC
>.|TRBV20-1|.|TRBJ2-7
CSARDLGSYEQYF
TGCAGTGCTAGAGATCTCGGTTCCTACGAGCAGTACTTC
>.|TRBV10-3|.|TRBJ2-2
CAISASDKNTGELFF
TGTGCCATCAGTGCTTCGGACAAGAACACCGGGGAGCTGTTTTTT
>few|TRBV5-1|TRBD2|TRBJ2-2
CASSPRLAGGANTGELFF
TGCGCCAGCAGCCCCCGACTAGCGGGGGGGGCGAACACCGGGGAGCTGTTTTTT
>many|TRBV27|.|TRBJ2-1
CASSSTDSYNEQFF
TGTGCCAGCAGTTCAACGGACAGCTACAATGAGCAGTTCTTC
>many|TRBV12-3/TRBV12-4|.|TRBJ1-1
CASRPPMLDEAFF
TGTGCCAGCAGACCCCCGATGTTGGATGAAGCTTTCTTT
>.|TRBV2|.|TRBJ2-7
CASGSFQDPPHEQYF
TGTGCCAGCGGGTCTTTCCAGGACCCACCTCACGAGCAGTACTTC
>few|TRBV3-1|.|TRBJ2-7
CASSQDRTGVYEQYF
TGTGCCAGCAGCCAAGATCGGACTGGAGTCTACGAGCAGTACTTC
>.|TRBV24-1|TRBD2|TRBJ2-1
CATSDSSGRVHNEQFF
TGTGCCACCAGTGACTCGAGCGGGAGGGTCCACAATGAGCAGTTCTTC
>.|TRBV5-1|.|TRBJ2-5
CASSIDQETQYF
TGCGCCAGCAGCATTGACCAAGAGACCCAGTACTTC
>few|TRBV20-1|.|TRBJ2-5
CSAKDWETQYF
TGCAGTGCTAAGGACTGGGAGACCCAGTACTTC
>.|TRBV20-1|TRBD2|TRBJ2-7
CSATPTSGIEQYF
TGCAGTGCAACACCGACTAGCGGGATCGAGCAGTACTTC
>.|TRBV20-1|.|TRBJ2-5
CSAGLTAQETQYF
TGCAGTGCGGGCCTGACAGCCCAAGAGACCCAGTACTTC
>many|TRBV4-2|.|TRBJ2-1
CASSNTRGDEQFF
TGTGCCAGCAGCAATACACGAGGGGATGAGCAGTTCTTC
>.|TRBV2|TRBD1|TRBJ2-7
CASSVGTEYF
TGTGCCAGCAGTGTAGGGACAGAGTACTTC
>many|TRBV20-1|TRBD2|TRBJ2-5
CSASSGIQTQYF
TGCAGTGCTAGTAGCGGGATTCAGACCCAGTACTTC
>.|TRBV5-1|TRBD2|TRBJ2-5
CASSFGTSGAVQETQYF
TGCGCCAGCAGCTTCGGGACTAGCGGGGCAGTACAAGAGACCCAGTACTTC